In its sample, the clone carrying this T cell receptor (beta chain) was seen a few times. The antigen is unknown. This sample is part of a study of regulatory T cells in long-lasting Graves disease. Findings and limits, study-wide: Peripheral blood was the sole material, not thyroid tissue. TCR diversity was lower in persistent Graves' patients than in newly diagnosed ones.

The time point denotes: persistent/refractory GD, antithyroid drugs over 5 years with positive TRAb. From RNA extracted from PBMCs, the TCR library was made. V gave up 7 bases and J gave up 4 bases, with 12 bases separating them. Germline V gives CDR1 SNHLY, CDR2 FYNNEI. The CDR3 sequence is 13 residues long. In building TCR beta libraries, iRepertoire HTBI primers were used together with Arm-PCR of CDR3 regions. TCRdb passed the multiplex PCR reads through MiXCR, listing each CDR3 protein once. In the table there are 700,000 or so distinct CDR3 sequences, 25% to 30% of which are singletons. Sequenced material: peripheral blood mononuclear cells (PBMCs), taken when the disease was refractory, from a patient treated with antithyroid drugs. The sequence was collected from a female donor with Graves disease. V gene TRBV2 combines with J gene TRBJ2-3; weak D call: TRBD2 (6 bases). CDR3 residues: CASTAGYPDTQYF. CDR3 coding DNA: TGTGCCAGCACTGCGGGGTACCCAGATACGCAGTATTTT.